This TCR beta chain is from a study of blood T cells in healthy people across ages. The use of a sample-barcoded 5' primer and a J-beta primer mix characterized a second PCR of roughly 7 to 11 cycles. Every single cDNA molecule received a tag from a template-switch adaptor with 12 random nucleotides. TCRdb re-analysed the 5' RACE reads in MiXCR, keeping a single row per CDR3 protein. The repertoire holds some 900,000 distinct CDR3 sequences, with 25% to 30% as singletons. CDR3 size: 15 residues. Per germline, CDR1 SGHTA and CDR2 FQGNSA. J gave up 2 bases and V 5 bases, and 7 bases lay outside the gene matches. This clonotype was seen ten or more times.

V usage is TRBV7-2 and J usage is TRBJ2-3; 7 nucleotides line up with TRBD1. Sequencing input: blood. The source of this sequence is an elderly woman in good health. CDR3 in DNA: TGTGCCAGCAGCCGACAGGGACAGAACACAGATACGCAGTATTTT. Translating it yields CASSRQGQNTDTQYF.